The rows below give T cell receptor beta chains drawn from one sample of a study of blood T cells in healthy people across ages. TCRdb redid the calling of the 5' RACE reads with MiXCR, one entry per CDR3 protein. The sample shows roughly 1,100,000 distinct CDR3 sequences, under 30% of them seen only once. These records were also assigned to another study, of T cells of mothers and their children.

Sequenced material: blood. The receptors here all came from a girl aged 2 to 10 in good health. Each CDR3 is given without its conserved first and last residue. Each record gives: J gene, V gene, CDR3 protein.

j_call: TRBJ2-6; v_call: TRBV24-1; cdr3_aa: ATSDLGLTESGANVLT
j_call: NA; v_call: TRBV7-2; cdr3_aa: ASSSAFGSGYEQY
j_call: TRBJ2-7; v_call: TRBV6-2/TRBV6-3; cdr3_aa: ASSYQVGQKGNYEQY
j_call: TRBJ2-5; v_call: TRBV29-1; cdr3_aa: SVTDWGASGLQETQY
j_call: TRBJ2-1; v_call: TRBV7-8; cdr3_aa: ASSLATLGAYNEQF
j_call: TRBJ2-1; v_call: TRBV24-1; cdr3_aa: ATSGPGPYNEQF
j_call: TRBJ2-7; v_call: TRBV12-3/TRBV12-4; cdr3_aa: ASSFLTLAHYEQY
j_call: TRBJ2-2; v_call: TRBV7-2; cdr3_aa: ARGLAGGNTGELF
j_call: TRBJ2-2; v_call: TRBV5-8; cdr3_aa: ASSPNRVITGELF
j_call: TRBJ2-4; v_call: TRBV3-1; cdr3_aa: ASSQAGGAKNIQY
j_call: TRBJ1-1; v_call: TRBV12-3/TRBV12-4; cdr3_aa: ASSPDRGAF
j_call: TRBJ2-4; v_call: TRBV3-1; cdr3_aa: ASSHLLPRDTKDKNIQY
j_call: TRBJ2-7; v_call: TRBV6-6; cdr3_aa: ASRVAGGGAEQY
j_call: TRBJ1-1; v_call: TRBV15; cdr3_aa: ATSTNLLNTEAF
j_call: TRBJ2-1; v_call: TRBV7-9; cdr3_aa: ASSLESSAEQF
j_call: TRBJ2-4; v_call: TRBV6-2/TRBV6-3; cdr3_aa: ASSIGQNKNIQY
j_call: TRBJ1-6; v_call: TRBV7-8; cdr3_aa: ASSHFNSPLH
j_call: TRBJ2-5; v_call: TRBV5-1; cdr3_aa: ASSSFRGLTYEQN
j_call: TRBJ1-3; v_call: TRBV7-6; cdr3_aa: ASSATTSGNTIY
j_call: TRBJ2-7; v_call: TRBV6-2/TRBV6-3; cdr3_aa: ASKSGQGFYEQY
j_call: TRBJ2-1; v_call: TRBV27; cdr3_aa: ADLIAGSYNEQF
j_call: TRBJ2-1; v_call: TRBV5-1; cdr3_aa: ASSHDGGSYNEQF
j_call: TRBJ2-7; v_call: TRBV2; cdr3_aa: ASSDVELVGYEQY
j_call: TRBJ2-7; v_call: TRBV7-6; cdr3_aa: ASSWWTGGTYEQY
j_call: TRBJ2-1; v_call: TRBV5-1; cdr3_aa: ASSLVQGGEQF
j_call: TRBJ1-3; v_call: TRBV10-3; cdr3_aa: AITTQGQAIY
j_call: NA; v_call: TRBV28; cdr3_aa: ASSLVRPLGSYEQY
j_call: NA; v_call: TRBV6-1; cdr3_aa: ASSVGVGTQETQY
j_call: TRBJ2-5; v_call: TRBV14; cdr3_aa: ASSQLEPKQETQY
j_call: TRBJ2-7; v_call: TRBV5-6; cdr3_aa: ASSRTGSRGQNLWEQY
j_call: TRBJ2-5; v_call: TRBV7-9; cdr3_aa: ASSVDAGARGETQY
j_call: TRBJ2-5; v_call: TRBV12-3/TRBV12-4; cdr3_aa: ASSTREETQY
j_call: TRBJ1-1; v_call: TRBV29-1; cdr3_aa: SVGRLLVTEAF
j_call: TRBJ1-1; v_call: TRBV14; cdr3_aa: ASCRDTMNTEAF
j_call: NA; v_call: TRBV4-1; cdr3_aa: ASSKDFGEQF
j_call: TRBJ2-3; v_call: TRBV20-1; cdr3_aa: SAASPDGAITDTQY
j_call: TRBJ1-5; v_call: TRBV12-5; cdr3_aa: ASGFFGGFGQPQH
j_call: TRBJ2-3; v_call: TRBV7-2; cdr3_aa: ASSSPGQGRNTQY
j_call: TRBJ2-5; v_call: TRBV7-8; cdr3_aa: ASSTYRGTIPTQY
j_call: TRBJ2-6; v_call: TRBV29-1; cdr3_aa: SVISDGANVLT
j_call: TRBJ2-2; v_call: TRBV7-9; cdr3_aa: ASSPVGGPYTGELF
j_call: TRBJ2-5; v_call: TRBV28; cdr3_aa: ASTPASDSQETQY
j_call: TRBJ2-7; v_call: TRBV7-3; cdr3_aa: ASSLAGTNVYEQY
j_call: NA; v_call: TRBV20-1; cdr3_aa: SARDSEQY
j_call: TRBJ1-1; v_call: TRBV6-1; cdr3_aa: ASSVRSDYEAF
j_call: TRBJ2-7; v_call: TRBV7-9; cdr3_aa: ASSADISRMFYEQY
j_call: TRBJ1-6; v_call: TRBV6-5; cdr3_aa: ASSQFGGNSPLH